Listed here is a single TCR beta chain. Per the original data handling: Amplification with reference gene primers provided the estimates of nucleated cell counts. Assay: immunoSEQ multiplex PCR; the TCRdb copy retains only in-frame clones and omits some. The V and J calls and clone size come from that table; D and trimming were worked out from the DNA. The table has fewer than 110,000 clones, about 89% seen once; the top ten hold 4.9%. The data derive from a study of blood T cell repertoires in COVID-19. For the study at large: Samples came from the United States, Italy and Spain, spanning acute and convalescent COVID-19.

The CDR3 is made up of 14 amino acids. V was pared by 6 bases and J by 7 bases, with 7 bases of the junction left unmatched. The germline V gene encodes CDR1 LNHNV and CDR2 YYDKDF (reference sequence). Sequencing was carried out using peripheral blood. The clonotype was recovered from a man aged 40-55 years with active or convalescent COVID-19. The rearrangement links TRBV15 to TRBJ1-4, with 8 bases lining up with TRBD1. The CDR3 spells CATSPRTGREKLFF. Written as DNA, the CDR3 is TGTGCCACCAGTCCCAGGACAGGGCGTGAAAAACTGTTTTTT.